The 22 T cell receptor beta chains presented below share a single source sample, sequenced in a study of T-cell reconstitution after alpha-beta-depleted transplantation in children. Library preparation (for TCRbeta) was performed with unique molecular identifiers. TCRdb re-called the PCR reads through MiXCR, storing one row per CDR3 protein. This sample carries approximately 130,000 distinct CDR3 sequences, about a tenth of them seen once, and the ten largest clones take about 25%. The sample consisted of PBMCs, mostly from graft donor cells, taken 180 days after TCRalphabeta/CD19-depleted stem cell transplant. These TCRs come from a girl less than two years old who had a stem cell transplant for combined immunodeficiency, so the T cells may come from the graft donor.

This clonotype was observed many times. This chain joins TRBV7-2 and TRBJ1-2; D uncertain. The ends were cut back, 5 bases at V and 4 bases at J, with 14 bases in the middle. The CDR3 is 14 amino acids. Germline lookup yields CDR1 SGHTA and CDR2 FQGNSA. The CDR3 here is CASSPARTPYGYTF. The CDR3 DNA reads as TGTGCCAGCAGCCCGGCCAGAACACCCTATGGCTACACCTTC.

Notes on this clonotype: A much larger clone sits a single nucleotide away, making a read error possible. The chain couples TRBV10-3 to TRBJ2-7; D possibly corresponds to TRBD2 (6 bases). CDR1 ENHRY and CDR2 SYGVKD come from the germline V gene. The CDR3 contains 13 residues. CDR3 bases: TGTGACATCTCCCCGGGAGATCGGAGGGAGCAGTACTTC. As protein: CDISPGDRREQYF.

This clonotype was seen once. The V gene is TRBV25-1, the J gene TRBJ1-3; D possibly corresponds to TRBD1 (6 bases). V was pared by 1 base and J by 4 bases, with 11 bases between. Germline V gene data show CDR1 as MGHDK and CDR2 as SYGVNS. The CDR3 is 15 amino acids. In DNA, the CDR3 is TGTGCCAGCAGTGAATTTGCAGGGGTCGGAAACACCATATATTTT. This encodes CASSEFAGVGNTIYF. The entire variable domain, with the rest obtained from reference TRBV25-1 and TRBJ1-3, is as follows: EADIYQTPRYLVIGTGKKITLECSQTMGHDKMYWYQQDPGMELHLIHYSYGVNSTEKGDLSSESTVSRIRTEHFPLTLESARPSHTSQYLCASSEFAGVGNTIYFGEGSWLTVV.

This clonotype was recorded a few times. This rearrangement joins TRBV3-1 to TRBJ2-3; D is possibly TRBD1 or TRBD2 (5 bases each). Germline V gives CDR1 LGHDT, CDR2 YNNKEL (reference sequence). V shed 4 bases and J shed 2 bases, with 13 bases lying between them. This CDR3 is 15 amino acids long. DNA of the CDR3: TGTGCCAGCAGCCCGGTGGGGACCTCCACAGATACGCAGTATTTT. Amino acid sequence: CASSPVGTSTDTQYF.

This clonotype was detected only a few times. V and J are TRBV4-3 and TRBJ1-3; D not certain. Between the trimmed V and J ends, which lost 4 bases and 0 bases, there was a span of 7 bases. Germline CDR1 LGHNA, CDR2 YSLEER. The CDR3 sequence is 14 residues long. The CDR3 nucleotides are TGCGCCAGCAGCCTACAGAGCTCTGGAAACACCATATATTTT. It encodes CASSLQSSGNTIYF.

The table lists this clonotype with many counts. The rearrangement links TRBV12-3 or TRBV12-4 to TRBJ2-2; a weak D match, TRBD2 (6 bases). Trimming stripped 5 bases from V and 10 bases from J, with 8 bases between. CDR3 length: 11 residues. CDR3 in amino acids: CASSPSVELFF. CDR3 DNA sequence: TGTGCCAGCAGTCCTAGCGTGGAGCTGTTTTTT.

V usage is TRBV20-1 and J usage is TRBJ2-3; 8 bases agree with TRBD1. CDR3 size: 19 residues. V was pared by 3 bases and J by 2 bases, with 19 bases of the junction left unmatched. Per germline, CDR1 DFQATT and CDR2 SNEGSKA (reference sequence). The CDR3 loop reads CSARGDRWRGLRHTDTQYF. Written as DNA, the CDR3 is TGCAGTGCTAGGGGGGACAGGTGGCGAGGTTTGCGGCACACAGATACGCAGTATTTT.

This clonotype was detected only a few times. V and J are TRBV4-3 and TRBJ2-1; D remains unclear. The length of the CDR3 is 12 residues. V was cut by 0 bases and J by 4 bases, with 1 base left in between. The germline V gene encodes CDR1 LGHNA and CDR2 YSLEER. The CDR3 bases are TGCGCCAGCAGCCAAGATTACAATGAGCAGTTCTTC. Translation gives CASSQDYNEQFF.

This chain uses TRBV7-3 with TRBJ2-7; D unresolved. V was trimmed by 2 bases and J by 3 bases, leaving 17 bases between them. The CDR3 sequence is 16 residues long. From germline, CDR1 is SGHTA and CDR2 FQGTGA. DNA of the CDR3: TGTGCCAGCAGCTTAGAGGCCGGGTCTTCAAACTACGAGCAGTACTTC. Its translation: CASSLEAGSSNYEQYF.

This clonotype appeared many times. The CDR3 loop is CASSRYPGQDYEQYF. The CDR3, as DNA: TGCGCCAGCAGCCGCTACCCGGGACAGGACTACGAGCAGTACTTC. The chain uses TRBV4-3 and TRBJ2-7; 8 nucleotides line up with TRBD1. The CDR3 is 15 residues long. V shed 4 bases, J shed 3 bases, and the junction held 8 bases outside the gene matches. The germline V gene encodes CDR1 LGHNA and CDR2 YSLEER.

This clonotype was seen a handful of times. CDR3 residues: CSVPARASEGETQYF. As DNA, the CDR3 is TGCAGCGTCCCCGCCCGGGCTTCGGAGGGAGAGACCCAGTACTTC. This chain joins TRBV29-1 and TRBJ2-5, with D perhaps matching TRBD2 (6 bases). The CDR3 runs 15 residues. Trimming removed 6 bases from V and 4 bases from J, with 21 bases in between. The germline V gene has CDR1 SQVTM and CDR2 ANQGSEA.

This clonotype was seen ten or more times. CDR3 in amino acids: CASSPPGQYTEAFF. The DNA of the CDR3 is TGTGCCAGCAGCCCACCGGGACAGTACACTGAAGCTTTCTTT. The V call is TRBV11-2, the J call TRBJ1-1; 7 bases align to TRBD1. Germline CDR1 reads SGHAT; CDR2 reads FQNNGV. J was trimmed by 3 bases and V by 5 bases; bases with no gene match: 6. The CDR3 length is 14 residues. The full variable domain, its missing parts supplied by reference TRBV11-2 and TRBJ1-1, is EAGVAQSPRYKIIEKRQSVAFWCNPISGHATLYWYQQILGQGPKLLIQFQNNGVVDDSQLPKDRFSAERLKGVDSTLKIQPAKLEDSAVYLCASSPPGQYTEAFFGQGTRLTVV.

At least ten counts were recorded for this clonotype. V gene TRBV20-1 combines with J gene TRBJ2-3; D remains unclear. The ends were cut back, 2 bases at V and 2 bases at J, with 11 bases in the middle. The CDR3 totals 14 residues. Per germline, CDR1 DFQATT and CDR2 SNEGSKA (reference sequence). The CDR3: CSARWWLDTDTQYF. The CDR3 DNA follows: TGCAGTGCTAGATGGTGGCTCGACACAGATACGCAGTATTTT.

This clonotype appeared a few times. The CDR3 here is CASSLAAAQETQYF. In nucleotides, the CDR3 is TGTGCCAGCAGCTTAGCGGCAGCTCAAGAGACCCAGTACTTC. The rearrangement joins TRBV7-2 to TRBJ2-5, with D unclear. CDR3 size: 14 residues. The germline gives CDR1 SGHTA, CDR2 FQGNSA. With 0 bases removed from V and 2 bases from J, the gap between germline ends came to 7 bases. The variable domain in full, with the rest retrieved from reference TRBV7-2 and TRBJ2-5, is GAGVSQSPSNKVTEKGKDVELRCDPISGHTALYWYRQSLGQGLEFLIYFQGNSAPDKSGLPSDRFSAERTGGSVSTLTIQRTQQEDSAVYLCASSLAAAQETQYFGPGTRLLVL.

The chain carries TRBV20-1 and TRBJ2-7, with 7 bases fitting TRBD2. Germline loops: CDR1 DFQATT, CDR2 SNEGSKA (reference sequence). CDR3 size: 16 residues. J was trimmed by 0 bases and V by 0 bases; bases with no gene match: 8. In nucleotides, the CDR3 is TGCAGTGCTAGAGATCAGGATAGCGGGTTCTCCTACGAGCAGTACTTC. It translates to CSARDQDSGFSYEQYF.

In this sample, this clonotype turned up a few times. The CDR3 region is CASSLAGTGFRLETQYF. The DNA for the CDR3 is TGTGCCAGCAGCTTAGCCGGGACAGGGTTTCGTTTAGAGACCCAGTACTTC. The rearrangement joins TRBV7-2 to TRBJ2-5; TRBD1 matches 9 bases. Germline V lookup: CDR1 SGHTA, CDR2 FQGNSA. V was pared by 0 bases and J by 4 bases, with 9 bases of the junction left unmatched. The CDR3 is 17 amino acids.

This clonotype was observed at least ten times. The CDR3 DNA reads as TGTGCCAGCAGCAAAGGGTCGGTCCTGGGGGGCAATCAGCCCCAGCATTTT. Translating it yields CASSKGSVLGGNQPQHF. V gene TRBV21-1 combines with J gene TRBJ1-5; the table's D call, TRBD1, was not checked against the DNA. TRBV21-1 is classified as a pseudogene. The CDR3 spans 17 residues.

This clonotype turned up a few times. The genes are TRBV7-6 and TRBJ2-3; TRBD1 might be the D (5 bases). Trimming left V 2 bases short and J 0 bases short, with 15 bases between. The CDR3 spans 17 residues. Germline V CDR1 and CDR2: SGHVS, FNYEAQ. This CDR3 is CASSLMGPQLSTDTQYF. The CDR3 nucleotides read TGTGCCAGCAGCTTAATGGGGCCACAGTTAAGCACAGATACGCAGTATTTT.

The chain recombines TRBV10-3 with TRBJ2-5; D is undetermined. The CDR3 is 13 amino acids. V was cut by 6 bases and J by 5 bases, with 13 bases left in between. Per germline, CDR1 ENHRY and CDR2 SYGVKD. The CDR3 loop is CAISGVSHETQYF. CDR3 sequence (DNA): TGTGCCATCAGCGGAGTGTCCCACGAGACCCAGTACTTC.

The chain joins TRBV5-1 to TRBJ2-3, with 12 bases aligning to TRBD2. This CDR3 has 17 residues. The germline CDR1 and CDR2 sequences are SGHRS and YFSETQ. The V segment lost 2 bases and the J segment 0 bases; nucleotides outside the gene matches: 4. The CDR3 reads CASSFQTSGGSTDTQYF. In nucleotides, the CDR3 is TGCGCCAGCAGCTTCCAGACTAGCGGGGGAAGCACAGATACGCAGTATTTT.

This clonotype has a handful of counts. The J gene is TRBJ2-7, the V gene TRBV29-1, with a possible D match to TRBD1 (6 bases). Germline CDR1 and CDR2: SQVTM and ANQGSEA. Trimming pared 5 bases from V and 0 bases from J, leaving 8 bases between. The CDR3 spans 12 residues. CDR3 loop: CSVRDTSYEQYF. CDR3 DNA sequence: TGCAGCGTTCGGGACACCTCCTACGAGCAGTACTTC.

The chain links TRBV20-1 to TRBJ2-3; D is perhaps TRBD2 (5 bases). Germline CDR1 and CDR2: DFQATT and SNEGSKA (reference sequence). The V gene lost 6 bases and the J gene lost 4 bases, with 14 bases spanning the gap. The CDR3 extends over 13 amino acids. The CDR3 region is CSATLGGPDTQYF. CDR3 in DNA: TGCAGTGCCACCCTGGGCGGGCCAGATACGCAGTATTTT.